Sequencing of this T cell receptor beta chain was carried out in a study of blood T cell repertoires in COVID-19. Method: immunoSEQ multiplex PCR; TCRdb's copy keeps in-frame clones and lacks some. In the table there are approximately 140,000 clones, about nine tenths of which are singletons. V lost 4 bases to trimming and J lost 2 bases; unmatched junction nucleotides: 14. The germline V gene encodes CDR1 LGHDT and CDR2 YNNKEL (reference sequence). The CDR3 contains 20 residues. The sequence was obtained from a human donor in a cohort sampled during active COVID-19. This chain connects TRBV3-1 (or the pseudogene TRBV3-2) to TRBJ2-3; 14 positions match TRBD2. Sample: peripheral blood. The CDR3 DNA follows: TGTGCCAGCAGCCGCCACTTGACTAGCGGGAGGGCCACTAACACAGATACGCAGTATTTT. This encodes CASSRHLTSGRATNTDTQYF.